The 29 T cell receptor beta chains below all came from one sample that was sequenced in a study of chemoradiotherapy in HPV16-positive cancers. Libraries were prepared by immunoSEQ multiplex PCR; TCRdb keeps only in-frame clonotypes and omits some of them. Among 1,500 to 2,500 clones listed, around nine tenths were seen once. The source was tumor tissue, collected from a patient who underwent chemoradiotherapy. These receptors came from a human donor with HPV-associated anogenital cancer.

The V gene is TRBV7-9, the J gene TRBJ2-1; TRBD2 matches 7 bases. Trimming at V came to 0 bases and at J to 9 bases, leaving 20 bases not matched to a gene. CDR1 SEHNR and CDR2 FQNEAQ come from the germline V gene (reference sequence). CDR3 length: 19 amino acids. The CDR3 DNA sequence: TGTGCCAGCAGCTTAGCAAGGCTAGCGGAATCTACGTTATTGGGTGAGCAGTTCTTC. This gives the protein CASSLARLAESTLLGEQFF.

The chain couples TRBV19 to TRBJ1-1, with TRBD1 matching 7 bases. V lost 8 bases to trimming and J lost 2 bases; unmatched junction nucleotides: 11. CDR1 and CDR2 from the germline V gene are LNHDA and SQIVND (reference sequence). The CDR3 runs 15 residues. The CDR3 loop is CASLKAGQPNTEAFF. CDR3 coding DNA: TGTGCCAGTCTGAAGGCGGGACAGCCAAACACTGAAGCTTTCTTT.

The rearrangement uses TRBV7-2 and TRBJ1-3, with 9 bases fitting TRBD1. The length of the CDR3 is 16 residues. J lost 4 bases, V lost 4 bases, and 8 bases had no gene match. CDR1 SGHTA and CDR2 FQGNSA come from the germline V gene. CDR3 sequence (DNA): TGTGCCAGCAGCTACGGACAGGGGACCCCCGGAAACACCATATATTTT. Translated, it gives CASSYGQGTPGNTIYF.

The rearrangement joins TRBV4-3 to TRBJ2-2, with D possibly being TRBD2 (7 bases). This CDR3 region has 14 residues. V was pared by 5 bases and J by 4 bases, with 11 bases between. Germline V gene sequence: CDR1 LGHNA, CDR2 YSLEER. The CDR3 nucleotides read TGCGCCAGCAGCTGGGGGGGGCCCACCGGGGAGCTGTTTTTT. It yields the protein CASSWGGPTGELFF.

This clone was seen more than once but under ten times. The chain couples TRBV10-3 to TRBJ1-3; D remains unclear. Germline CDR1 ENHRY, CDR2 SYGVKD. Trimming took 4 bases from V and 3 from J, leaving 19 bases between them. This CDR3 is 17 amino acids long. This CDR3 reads CAISAQVGRSNGNTIYF. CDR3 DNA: TGTGCCATCAGTGCCCAAGTAGGACGGTCGAATGGAAACACCATATATTTT.

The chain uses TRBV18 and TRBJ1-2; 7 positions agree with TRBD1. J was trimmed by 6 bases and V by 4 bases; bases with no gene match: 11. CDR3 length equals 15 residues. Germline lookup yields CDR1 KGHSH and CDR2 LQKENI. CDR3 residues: CASSQSGTATDGYTF. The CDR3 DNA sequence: TGTGCCAGCTCACAATCCGGGACAGCAACAGATGGCTACACCTTC.

CDR3 sequence reads: CASSLGTANYGYTF. The CDR3, as DNA: TGCGCCAGCAGCTTGGGGACGGCTAACTATGGCTACACCTTC. The chain joins TRBV5-1 to TRBJ1-2; no firm D call. The CDR3 has 14 residues. Per germline, CDR1 SGHRS and CDR2 YFSETQ. V dropped 0 bases and J dropped 0 bases, with 6 bases sitting between them.

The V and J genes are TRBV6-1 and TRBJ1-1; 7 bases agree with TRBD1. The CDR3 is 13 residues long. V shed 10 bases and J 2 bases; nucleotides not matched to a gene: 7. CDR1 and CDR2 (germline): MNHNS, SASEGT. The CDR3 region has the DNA TGTGCCAACGGACGACAGGGAAACACTGAAGCTTTCTTT. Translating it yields CANGRQGNTEAFF.

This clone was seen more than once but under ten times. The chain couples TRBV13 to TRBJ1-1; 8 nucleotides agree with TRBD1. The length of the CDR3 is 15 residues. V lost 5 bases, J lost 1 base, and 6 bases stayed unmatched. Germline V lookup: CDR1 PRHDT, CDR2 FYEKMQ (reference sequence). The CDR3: CASSQRTGRNTEAFF. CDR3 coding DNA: TGTGCCAGCAGCCAACGGACAGGGCGGAACACTGAAGCTTTCTTT.

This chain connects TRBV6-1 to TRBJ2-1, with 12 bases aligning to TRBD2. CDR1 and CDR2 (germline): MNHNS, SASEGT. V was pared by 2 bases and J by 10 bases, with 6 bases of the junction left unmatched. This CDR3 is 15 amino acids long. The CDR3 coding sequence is TGTGCCAGCAGTGAACCCCTAGCGGGGGGGCGGGAGCAGTTCTTC. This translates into CASSEPLAGGREQFF.

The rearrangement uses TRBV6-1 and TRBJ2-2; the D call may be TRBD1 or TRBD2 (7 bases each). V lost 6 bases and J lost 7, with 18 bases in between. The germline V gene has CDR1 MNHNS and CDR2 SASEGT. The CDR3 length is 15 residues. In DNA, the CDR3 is TGTGCCAGCAGCGACCGGGGAGGGGGCAACGGGGAGCTGTTTTTT. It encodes CASSDRGGGNGELFF.

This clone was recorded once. CDR3 DNA sequence: TGTGCCAGCAGTGCCCTGGACACCATATATTTT. Translation gives CASSALDTIYF. The chain joins TRBV6-1 to TRBJ1-3; D gene uncertain. The CDR3 covers 11 residues. Between the trimmed V and J ends, which lost 4 bases and 8 bases, there was a span of 6 bases. In germline, CDR1 is MNHNS, CDR2 SASEGT.

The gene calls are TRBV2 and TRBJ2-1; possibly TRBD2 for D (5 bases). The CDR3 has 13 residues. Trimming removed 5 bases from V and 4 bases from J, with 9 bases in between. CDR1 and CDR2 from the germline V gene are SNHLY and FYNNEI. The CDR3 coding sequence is TGTGCCAGCAGTAGGACTGCGTACAATGAGCAGTTCTTC. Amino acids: CASSRTAYNEQFF.

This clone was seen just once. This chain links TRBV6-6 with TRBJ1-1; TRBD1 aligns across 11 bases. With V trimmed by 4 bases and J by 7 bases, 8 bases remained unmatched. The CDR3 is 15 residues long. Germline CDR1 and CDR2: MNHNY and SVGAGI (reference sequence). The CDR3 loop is CASSSRDRGKGEAFF. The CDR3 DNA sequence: TGTGCCAGCAGTTCCCGGGACAGGGGGAAAGGTGAAGCTTTCTTT.

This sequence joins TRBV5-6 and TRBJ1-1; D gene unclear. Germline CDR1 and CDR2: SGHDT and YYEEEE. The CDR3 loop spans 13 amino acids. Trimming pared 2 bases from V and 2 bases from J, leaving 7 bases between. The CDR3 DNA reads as TGTGCCAGCAGCTTAGGTCGAAACACTGAAGCTTTCTTT. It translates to CASSLGRNTEAFF.

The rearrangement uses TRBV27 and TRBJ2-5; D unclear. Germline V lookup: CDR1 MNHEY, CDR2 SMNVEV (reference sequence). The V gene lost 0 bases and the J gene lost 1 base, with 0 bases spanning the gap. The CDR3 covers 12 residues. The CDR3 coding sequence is TGTGCCAGCAGTTTATCCCAAGAGACCCAGTACTTC. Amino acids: CASSLSQETQYF.

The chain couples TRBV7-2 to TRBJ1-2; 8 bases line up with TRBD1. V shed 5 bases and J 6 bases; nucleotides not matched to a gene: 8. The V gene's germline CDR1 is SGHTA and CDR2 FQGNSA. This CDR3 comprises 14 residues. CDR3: CASSLPGQAHGYTF. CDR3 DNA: TGTGCCAGCAGCCTCCCGGGACAGGCTCATGGCTACACCTTC.

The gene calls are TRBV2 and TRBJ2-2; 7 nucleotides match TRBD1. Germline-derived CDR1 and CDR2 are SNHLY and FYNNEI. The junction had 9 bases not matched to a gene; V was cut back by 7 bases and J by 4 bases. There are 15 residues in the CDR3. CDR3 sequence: CASKLTGMGTGELFF. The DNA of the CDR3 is TGTGCCAGCAAGCTGACAGGGATGGGCACCGGGGAGCTGTTTTTT.

DNA for the CDR3: TGTGCCAGCTCACCTACGACAGGTCGTTCGAACACCGGGGAGCTGTTTTTT. Translation gives CASSPTTGRSNTGELFF. The chain employs TRBV18 and TRBJ2-2, with D perhaps matching TRBD1 (6 bases). The germline V and J ends were trimmed by 3 bases and 0 bases, with 14 bases remaining between them. Germline V gives CDR1 KGHSH, CDR2 LQKENI. The CDR3 has 17 amino acids.

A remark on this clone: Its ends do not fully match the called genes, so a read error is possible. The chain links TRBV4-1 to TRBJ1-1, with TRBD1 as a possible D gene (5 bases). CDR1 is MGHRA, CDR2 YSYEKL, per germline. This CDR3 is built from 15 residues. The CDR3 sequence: CASRPYEGAGLRGGF. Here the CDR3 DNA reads TGCGCCAGCAGACCGTATGAAGGGGCGGGTTTGCGAGGCGGTTTT.

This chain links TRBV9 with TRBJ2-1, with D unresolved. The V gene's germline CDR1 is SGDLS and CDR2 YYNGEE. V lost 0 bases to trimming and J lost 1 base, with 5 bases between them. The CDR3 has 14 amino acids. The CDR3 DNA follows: TGTGCCAGCAGCGTAGGGGTTTCCTACAATGAGCAGTTCTTC. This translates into CASSVGVSYNEQFF.

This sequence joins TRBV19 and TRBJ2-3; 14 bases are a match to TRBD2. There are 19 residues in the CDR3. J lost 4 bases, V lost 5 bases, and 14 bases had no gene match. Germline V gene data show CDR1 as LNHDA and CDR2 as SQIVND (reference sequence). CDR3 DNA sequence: TGTGCCAGTAGTCAAAGACTAGCGGGGGGGCCAGGGGGCTCAGATACGCAGTATTTT. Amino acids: CASSQRLAGGPGGSDTQYF.

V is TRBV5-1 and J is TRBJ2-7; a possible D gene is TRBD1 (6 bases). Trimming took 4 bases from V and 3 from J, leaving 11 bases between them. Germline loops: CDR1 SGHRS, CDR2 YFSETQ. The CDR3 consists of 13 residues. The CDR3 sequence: CASSAPDSYEQYF. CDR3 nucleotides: TGCGCCAGCAGCGCCCCGGACAGCTACGAGCAGTACTTC.

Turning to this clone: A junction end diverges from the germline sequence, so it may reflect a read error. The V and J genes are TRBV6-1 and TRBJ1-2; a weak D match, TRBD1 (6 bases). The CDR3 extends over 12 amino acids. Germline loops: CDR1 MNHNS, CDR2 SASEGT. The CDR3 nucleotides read TGTGCCAGCAGGGCAGACAGGCCCTTTAATCTCTTC. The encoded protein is CASRADRPFNLF.

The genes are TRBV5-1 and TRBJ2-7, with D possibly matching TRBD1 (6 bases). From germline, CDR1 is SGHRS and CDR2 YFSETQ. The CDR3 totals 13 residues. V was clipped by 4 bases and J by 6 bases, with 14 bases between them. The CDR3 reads CASSNGQGGEQYF. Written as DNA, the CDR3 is TGCGCCAGCAGCAACGGACAAGGGGGCGAGCAGTACTTC.

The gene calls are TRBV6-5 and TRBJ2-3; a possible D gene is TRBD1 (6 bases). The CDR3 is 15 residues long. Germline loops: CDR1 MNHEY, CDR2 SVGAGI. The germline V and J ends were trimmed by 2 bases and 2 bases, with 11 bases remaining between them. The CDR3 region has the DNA TGTGCCAGCAGTTACGGGACAACGTTCACAGATACGCAGTATTTT. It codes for CASSYGTTFTDTQYF.

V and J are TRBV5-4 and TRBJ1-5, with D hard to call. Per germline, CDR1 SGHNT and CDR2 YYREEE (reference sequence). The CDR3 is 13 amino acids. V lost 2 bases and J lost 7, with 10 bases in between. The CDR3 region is CASSLGLGQPQHF. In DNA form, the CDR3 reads TGTGCCAGCAGCTTAGGCCTAGGGCAGCCCCAGCATTTT.

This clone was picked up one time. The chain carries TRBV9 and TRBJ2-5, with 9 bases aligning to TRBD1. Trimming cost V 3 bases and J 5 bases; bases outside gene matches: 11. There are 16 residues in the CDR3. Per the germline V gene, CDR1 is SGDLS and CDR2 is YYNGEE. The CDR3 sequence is CASSGGTGLGRETQYF. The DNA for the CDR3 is TGTGCCAGCAGCGGCGGGACAGGGTTGGGTAGGGAGACCCAGTACTTC.

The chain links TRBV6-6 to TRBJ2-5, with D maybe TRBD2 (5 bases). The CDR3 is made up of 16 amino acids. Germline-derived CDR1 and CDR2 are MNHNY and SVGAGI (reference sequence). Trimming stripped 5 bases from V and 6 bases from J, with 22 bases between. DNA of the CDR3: TGTGCCAGCAGTACTACCGGGGATCGCGTAGTGAAGACCCAGTACTTC. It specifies CASSTTGDRVVKTQYF.